The sequence of this T cell receptor (beta chain) was determined in a study of shared clonotypes between healthy human individuals. Study-level results: Blood was the only sampled material, and tissue repertoires likely differ. Clonotype sharing across a few donors was observed for 4% to 5.5% of naive CD4 clonotypes.

For this clone: Its specificity is unknown.

The CDR3 length is 16 residues. The germline V gene encodes CDR1 MNHEY and CDR2 SVGAGI. V was trimmed by 1 base and J by 3 bases, leaving 13 bases between them. The study ran the assay at deep level. The input for sorted-subset replicate PCRs was around 200 ng DNA, some 28,000 T cell genomes. Data came from immunoSEQ multiplex PCR; TCRdb stores just in-frame clones and leaves some out. The sample includes around 2,000,000 clones, about 93% of them seen just once. Naive CD8 cells, CD45RO-negative and positively selected for CCR7, excluded terminally differentiated effector memory CD45RA+ cells. This receptor was taken from a man between 18 and 35 years old in good health. Some clones in this sample may be carry-over from other donors' samples. The sequenced material came from naive CD8+ T cells from PBMCs. This chain uses TRBV6-5 with TRBJ2-1; D is perhaps TRBD2 (5 bases). DNA of the CDR3: TGTGCCAGCAGTTACTACCCCATCCGGGACTACAATGAGCAGTTCTTC. Its translation is CASSYYPIRDYNEQFF.